The 6 T cell receptor beta chains below were found in one sample sequenced in a study of pediatric ulcerative colitis. The protocol was immunoSEQ multiplex PCR, while the TCRdb copy is restricted to in-frame clones and leaves out a portion. The sample consists of roughly 64,000 clones, less than 90% of them appearing once. Sample: blood. The receptors here all came from a boy younger than 18 with severe ulcerative colitis.

The count of this clone is one. The chain uses TRBV19 and TRBJ1-2; a possible D gene is TRBD1 (5 bases). The CDR3 runs to 15 residues. The germline CDR1 and CDR2 sequences are LNHDA and SQIVND (reference sequence). V gave up 5 bases and J gave up 4 bases, with 17 bases separating them. The CDR3 DNA sequence: TGTGCCAGTAGTGCCAGCGGGGCGCCCGTCTATGGCTACACCTTC. Its protein is CASSASGAPVYGYTF. Filled out from reference TRBV19 and TRBJ1-2, the complete variable domain reads DGGITQSPKYLFRKEGQNVTLSCEQNLNHDAMYWYRQDPGQGLRLIYYSQIVNDFQKGDIAEGYSVSREKKESFPLTVTSAQKNPTAFYLCASSASGAPVYGYTFGSGTRLTVV.

Comments on this clone: The germline gene is not matched at one end of the junction; a read error may be the cause. The genes are TRBV6-5 and TRBJ2-7; TRBD2 aligns across 11 bases. The CDR3 runs 14 residues. CDR1 and CDR2 (germline): MNHEY, SVGAGI. The CDR3: CAISELAGAYEQYF. The DNA for the CDR3 is TGTGCCATCAGTGAACTAGCGGGAGCCTACGAGCAGTACTTC.

V usage is TRBV12-5 and J usage is TRBJ1-5; D unclear. Germline assignment: CDR1 LGHNT and CDR2 FRNRAP. V dropped 1 base and J dropped 2 bases, with 9 bases sitting between them. The CDR3 runs to 15 residues. CDR3 coding DNA: TGTGCTAGTGGTTTGGGGGAAAAGGGCAATCAGCCCCAGCATTTT. Protein sequence: CASGLGEKGNQPQHF.

This chain links TRBV19 with TRBJ1-1; no definite D call. With 0 bases removed from V and 4 bases from J, the gap between germline ends came to 15 bases. CDR3 length: 16 amino acids. CDR1 LNHDA and CDR2 SQIVND come from the germline V gene (reference sequence). The CDR3: CASSIDRRTGSTEAFF. DNA for the CDR3: TGTGCCAGTAGTATAGACCGCCGTACGGGGAGCACTGAAGCTTTCTTT.

V and J are TRBV11-2 and TRBJ2-1, with D tentatively TRBD2 (6 bases). Looked up from germline, CDR1 is SGHAT and CDR2 is FQNNGV. This CDR3 contains 16 residues. V lost 3 bases and J lost 6, with 18 bases in between. CDR3: CASSFTPASESNEQFF. The CDR3 bases are TGTGCCAGCAGCTTTACTCCCGCTAGCGAGTCCAATGAGCAGTTCTTC.

This chain joins TRBV18 and TRBJ2-2; TRBD1 matches 7 bases. There are 14 residues in the CDR3. Per germline, CDR1 KGHSH and CDR2 LQKENI. V shed 3 bases and J 4 bases; nucleotides not matched to a gene: 2. CDR3 loop: CASSPGQLTGELFF. The CDR3 DNA reads as TGTGCCAGCTCACCGGGACAGCTCACCGGGGAGCTGTTTTTT.